The 2 T cell receptor beta chains presented below share a single source sample, sequenced in a study of technical replicates of blood from a handful of donors. Data came from immunoSEQ multiplex PCR; TCRdb stores just in-frame clones and leaves some out. There are about 64,000 clones in the sample; less than 90% occur only once, and 5.1% lies in the top ten. The sample comprised PBMCs. All receptors derive from a human donor in good health. Some clones in this sample may be carry-over from other donors' samples.

J is TRBJ1-4 and V is TRBV2, with 7 bases fitting TRBD1. J gave up 3 bases and V 7 bases, and 5 bases lay outside the gene matches. The CDR3 loop spans 14 amino acids. Looked up from germline, CDR1 is SNHLY and CDR2 is FYNNEI. This CDR3 reads CASMLGTANEKLFF. The CDR3 DNA sequence: TGTGCCAGCATGCTCGGGACAGCTAATGAAAAACTGTTTTTT.

CDR3 region: CASSPVAGGTLRQFF. CDR3 DNA sequence: TGTGCCAGCAGTCCGGTAGCGGGAGGTACTTTGCGGCAGTTCTTC. V gene TRBV27 combines with J gene TRBJ2-1; 10 bases fit TRBD2. The germline gives CDR1 MNHEY, CDR2 SMNVEV (reference sequence). This CDR3 spans 15 amino acids. V lost 5 bases, J lost 12 bases, and 13 bases stayed unmatched.